At least ten counts were recorded for the clone carrying this T cell receptor (beta chain). This sample is part of a study of blood T cell repertoires in COVID-19. Profiling relied on immunoSEQ multiplex PCR, and the TCRdb table lists in-frame clones only, not all of them. The sample shows about 160,000 clones, approximately 79% of them seen only once. Seattle researchers signed up patients amid active infection and tracked them longitudinally. The V gene's germline CDR1 is MNHEY and CDR2 SMNVEV (reference sequence). With V trimmed by 10 bases and J by 1 base, 13 bases remained unmatched. The CDR3 has 15 amino acids.

The source of this sequence is a woman aged 55-69 years with COVID-19, enrolled during active disease. The chain combines TRBV27 with TRBJ2-7, with 7 bases lining up with TRBD2. The sample was peripheral blood. For the CDR3, the DNA is TGTGCCAACCCGGGGGGAGTTCCGCGATCCTACGAGCAGTACGTC. This gives the protein CANPGGVPRSYEQYV.